The sequence of this TCR beta chain was determined in a study of CD8 T cells in ankylosing spondylitis. TCRdb used MiXCR to reprocess the 5' RACE reads, holding one entry per CDR3 protein. The sample lists hundreds of thousands of distinct CDR3 sequences, around 21% occurring once. V dropped 2 bases and J dropped 5 bases, with 13 bases sitting between them. The CDR3 has 14 amino acids. Germline V gene lookup returns CDR1 SNHLY and CDR2 FYNNEI. This clonotype has just a few counts. The source is a female donor with ankylosing spondylitis or in good health (not recorded which). Sequencing input: blood, either unsorted or a sorted T cell fraction (not recorded which). The chain links TRBV2 to TRBJ2-7; D remains ambiguous. CDR3 sequence: CASSESFKGHEQYF. CDR3 nucleotide sequence: TGTGCCAGCAGTGAAAGCTTTAAGGGCCACGAGCAGTACTTC.